This entry lists 17 T cell receptor beta chains sequenced from one sample in a study of blood T cell repertoires in COVID-19 (dated by TCRdb to 2020 to 2022). Libraries were made using the immunoSEQ multiplex PCR assay. Not all clones reach the TCRdb copy of this immuneACCESS table, which keeps in-frame sequences only. Checked studies attribute under half of the gap to unresolved V genes and leave the rest unexplained. This sample gives nearly 300,000 clones in total; around nine tenths of them show up just once. Together, the top ten hold 2.5% to 3.5% of the sample. Sequenced material: PBMCs or T cells enriched from blood (not recorded which). The receptors originated from a woman in her fifties or sixties who had been exposed to COVID-19.

This rearrangement joins TRBV5-6 to TRBJ2-5; a possible D gene is TRBD2 (6 bases). Trimming removed 1 base at V and 1 base at J, with 11 bases between. CDR3 length equals 15 residues. Germline V lookup: CDR1 SGHDT, CDR2 YYEEEE. The CDR3 reads CASSLWRGAQETQYF. The CDR3 nucleotides read TGTGCCAGCAGCTTGTGGCGGGGAGCCCAAGAGACCCAGTACTTC.

This clone was detected once. The V call is TRBV4-2, the J call TRBJ2-2; D may be TRBD1 (5 bases). The CDR3 has 15 residues. CDR1 and CDR2 from the germline V gene are LGHNA and YNFKEQ. The ends were cut back, 0 bases at V and 4 bases at J, with 9 bases in the middle. The CDR3 DNA reads as TGTGCCAGCAGCCAAGAAGCAGGGCCCACCGGGGAGCTGTTTTTT. It encodes CASSQEAGPTGELFF.

This clone was counted a single time. The chain links TRBV7-8 to TRBJ2-7, with D unclear. CDR3 length equals 14 residues. The V end was cut by 3 bases, the J end by 4 bases, with 13 bases between. Germline-derived CDR1 and CDR2 are SGHVS and FQNEAQ. This chain's CDR3 is CASSFGVGPYEQYF. In nucleotides, the CDR3 is TGTGCCAGCAGCTTCGGAGTTGGTCCTTACGAGCAGTACTTC.

The chain employs TRBV28 and TRBJ2-1; D unclear. This CDR3 is 12 amino acids long. Germline assignment: CDR1 MDHEN and CDR2 SYDVKM. V lost 6 bases and J lost 4, with 7 bases in between. Here the CDR3 reads CASRALYNEQFF. In DNA, the CDR3 is TGTGCCAGCAGAGCACTATACAATGAGCAGTTCTTC. Looking up the rest from reference TRBV28 and TRBJ2-1 gives the full variable domain: DVKVTQSSRYLVKRTGEKVFLECVQDMDHENMFWYRQDPGLGLRLIYFSYDVKMKEKGDIPEGYSVSREKKERFSLILESASTNQTSMYLCASRALYNEQFFGPGTRLTVL.

The chain recombines TRBV14 with TRBJ1-2, with 9 bases lining up with TRBD1. V lost 5 bases to trimming and J lost 4 bases; unmatched junction nucleotides: 5. The CDR3 loop spans 14 amino acids. Germline CDR1 is SGHDN and CDR2 is FVKESK. In nucleotides, the CDR3 is TGTGCCAGCAGCTCTGCGGGACAGGGCTATGGCTACACCTTC. Translation gives CASSSAGQGYGYTF.

The chain has TRBV29-1 and TRBJ2-1; D remains unclear. This CDR3 contains 12 residues. CDR1 and CDR2 from the germline V gene are SQVTM and ANQGSEA. V was pared by 5 bases and J by 7 bases, with 12 bases between. The CDR3 sequence is CSVLASVNEQFF. The DNA of the CDR3 is TGCAGCGTTCTGGCTTCAGTAAATGAGCAGTTCTTC.

The V and J genes are TRBV30 and TRBJ1-2, with no clear D. Germline CDR1 is GTSNPN and CDR2 is SVGIG (reference sequence). V lost 3 bases to trimming and J lost 0 bases, with 17 bases between them. The CDR3 consists of 16 residues. The CDR3, as DNA: TGTGCCTGGAGCGGGATAACGGGATCCTCTAACTATGGCTACACCTTC. Its translation is CAWSGITGSSNYGYTF.

The gene calls are TRBV4-2 and TRBJ2-7, with 13 bases aligning to TRBD2. The CDR3 consists of 17 residues. Germline-derived CDR1 and CDR2 are LGHNA and YNFKEQ. Trimming cost V 1 base and J 0 bases; bases outside gene matches: 3. The CDR3 region has the DNA TGTGCCAGCAGCCAAGGGGGGACTAGCGGGGTCTCCTACGAGCAGTACTTC. Translating it yields CASSQGGTSGVSYEQYF.

The chain recombines TRBV5-4 with TRBJ2-1, with D perhaps TRBD2 (5 bases). The germline gives CDR1 SGHNT, CDR2 YYREEE (reference sequence). With 4 bases removed from V and 5 bases from J, the gap between germline ends came to 13 bases. The CDR3 is 14 residues long. The CDR3 DNA reads as TGTGCCAGCAGCCCACGGACGGGGAACAATGAGCAGTTCTTC. This codes for CASSPRTGNNEQFF.

The chain is built from TRBV7-9 and TRBJ2-7, with D possibly being TRBD2 (5 bases). The CDR3 length is 11 residues. Germline CDR1 reads SEHNR; CDR2 reads FQNEAQ (reference sequence). The germline V and J ends were trimmed by 5 bases and 7 bases, with 9 bases remaining between them. CDR3 sequence: CASSTRMEQYF. Here the CDR3 DNA reads TGTGCCAGCAGCACTAGGATGGAGCAGTACTTC.

The CDR3 sequence: CASRTGGGGELFF. In DNA, the CDR3 is TGTGCCAGCAGAACAGGGGGAGGCGGGGAGCTGTTTTTT. This chain links TRBV28 with TRBJ2-2, with TRBD1 matching 8 bases. The junction had 4 bases not matched to a gene; V was cut back by 6 bases and J by 7 bases. Germline values: CDR1 MDHEN, CDR2 SYDVKM. The CDR3 length is 13 residues.

The chain carries TRBV18 and TRBJ2-7; D remains ambiguous. V lost 0 bases and J lost 7, with 10 bases in between. CDR1 is KGHSH, CDR2 LQKENI, per germline. This CDR3 is 13 amino acids long. The CDR3 here is CASSPPSSREQYF. The DNA for the CDR3 is TGTGCCAGCTCACCACCCTCATCGCGAGAGCAGTACTTC.

The V and J genes are TRBV5-1 and TRBJ2-7; 8 bases map to TRBD1. Germline V lookup: CDR1 SGHRS, CDR2 YFSETQ. The CDR3 length is 19 residues. With 4 bases clipped from V and 7 bases from J, the junction kept 25 bases outside the gene matches. The CDR3 bases are TGCGCCAGCAGCGGTGAGGGAAGGGACAGGTTCCCCTTATCGAGGGAGCAGTACTTC. This encodes CASSGEGRDRFPLSREQYF.

The chain carries TRBV19 and TRBJ2-1; the match to TRBD2 covers 8 bases. Trimming at V came to 0 bases and at J to 7 bases, leaving 8 bases not matched to a gene. Germline CDR1 is LNHDA and CDR2 is SQIVND (reference sequence). This CDR3 is 16 amino acids long. The CDR3 is CASSIDLSGGGNEQFF. The CDR3 nucleotides are TGTGCCAGTAGTATAGATCTGAGCGGGGGTGGAAATGAGCAGTTCTTC. Using reference TRBV19 and TRBJ2-1 for the parts outside the CDR3, the full variable domain is DGGITQSPKYLFRKEGQNVTLSCEQNLNHDAMYWYRQDPGQGLRLIYYSQIVNDFQKGDIAEGYSVSREKKESFPLTVTSAQKNPTAFYLCASSIDLSGGGNEQFFGPGTRLTVL.

V usage is TRBV28 and J usage is TRBJ1-6, with 9 positions matching TRBD1. CDR3 size: 15 residues. Germline lookup yields CDR1 MDHEN and CDR2 SYDVKM. V gave up 5 bases and J gave up 14 bases; unmatched junction bases: 13. CDR3 nucleotide sequence: TGTGCCAGCAGTGGCGGACAGGGGAGAGTAGGGGCCCTCCACTTT. The encoded protein is CASSGGQGRVGALHF.

V and J are TRBV28 and TRBJ1-3; tentative D call: TRBD1 (6 bases). The CDR3 loop spans 15 amino acids. V dropped 3 bases and J dropped 7 bases, with 16 bases sitting between them. CDR1 and CDR2 (germline): MDHEN, SYDVKM. For the CDR3, the DNA is TGTGCCAGCAGTTTTCAACAGGGATATGGGAACACCATATATTTT. Protein sequence: CASSFQQGYGNTIYF.

The V and J genes are TRBV12-3 or TRBV12-4 and TRBJ2-2; D uncertain. The germline V and J ends were trimmed by 4 bases and 5 bases, with 8 bases remaining between them. This CDR3 comprises 13 residues. Written as DNA, the CDR3 is TGTGCCAGCAGTTCGCAGCGAACCGGGGAGCTGTTTTTT. Protein product: CASSSQRTGELFF.